This TCR beta chain stems from a study of CD8+ T cells in alopecia areata. Study-level background: Tofacitinib administration persisted for 6 to 18 months, succeeded by 6 months off drug.

Between the trimmed V and J ends, which lost 4 bases and 7 bases, there was a span of 18 bases. Germline loops: CDR1 SGDLS, CDR2 YYNGEE. The CDR3 spans 15 residues. Reverse transcription of extracted RNA yielded cDNA, which provided the sequencing template. TCRdb's table, derived via immunoSEQ multiplex PCR, lists solely in-frame clones and lacks some. Of tens of thousands of clones in the sample, roughly two thirds were seen once. In this sample, this clone turned up once. What it recognizes is unknown. Whole-study findings and limits: Sequence data from scalp samples additionally include resident alphabeta T cells of normal skin.

As for treatment: oral pan-JAK inhibitor, 5-10 mg twice daily. Peripheral blood and lesional scalp punch biopsies came from alopecia areata patients. The sample here was CD8+ T cells sorted from blood, taken at week 4, from a patient treated with tofacitinib. The V call is TRBV9, the J call TRBJ2-1, with D perhaps TRBD1 or TRBD2 (5 bases each). The sequence was collected from a human donor with alopecia areata. The chain's CDR3 is CASSKGPTSGNEQFF. For the CDR3, the DNA is TGTGCCAGCAGCAAGGGACCGACGAGTGGAAATGAGCAGTTCTTC.